This TCR beta chain was captured by sequencing in a study of cytomegalovirus exposure and HLA in healthy donors. Sequencing used immunoSEQ multiplex PCR; TCRdb keeps in-frame clones, though not all of them. The sample records hundreds of thousands of clones, 86% being singletons. This clone was recorded only once. V lost 5 bases and J 16 bases, leaving 5 bases between the germline ends. This CDR3 has 8 residues. Sequenced: PBMCs. The chain links TRBV6-7 to TRBJ1-4; D ambiguous. TRBV6-7 is an open reading frame whose function is uncertain. This sequence was found in a woman aged 18-35 years in good health and CMV-seronegative. The CDR3 here is CASSHPFF. The CDR3 nucleotides are TGTGCCAGCAGTCATCCGTTTTTT.